One T cell receptor (beta chain) is described in this entry. The same CDR3 can be traced to other DNA sequences in this sample. This specimen belongs to a study of Ad26.COV2.S vaccination and SARS-CoV-2 variants. Whole-study context: Donor was in the COV1001 Ad26.COV2.S trial arm. Ad26.COV2.S shots went into the muscle once or twice, 56 days apart.

Described treatment: 19 received Ad26.COV2.S at low or high dose, single or two shots; a few received placebo; per-sample allocation not given. Material that was analyzed had been drawn on day 63 after the first vaccine or placebo injection. Method: immunoSEQ multiplex PCR; TCRdb's copy keeps in-frame clones and lacks some. The table lists just under 250,000 clones, 88% of them singletons. The CDR3 spans 13 residues. CDR1 and CDR2 (germline): SGDLS, YYNGEE. V dropped 2 bases and J dropped 3 bases, with 9 bases sitting between them. The source is a person aged 18-65 years who received the Ad26.COV2.S COVID-19 vaccine or a placebo. The genes are TRBV9 and TRBJ2-7, with D possibly TRBD1 on 6 matching bases. This material consisted of peripheral blood, taken in a trial of Ad26.COV2.S vaccine versus placebo. CDR3 sequence reads: CASSVAGDYEQYF. In DNA form, the CDR3 reads TGTGCCAGCAGCGTGGCAGGGGACTACGAGCAGTACTTC.